This T cell receptor (beta chain) was found in a study of breast tumors, draining lymph nodes, adjacent tissues. TCRdb re-called the multiplex PCR reads through MiXCR, storing one row per CDR3 protein. The sample yields under 45,000 distinct CDR3 sequences, about 36% seen once. Looked up from germline, CDR1 is LGHDT and CDR2 is YNNKEL (reference sequence). The ends lost 2 bases at V and 0 bases at J; junction bases unmatched: 1. The length of the CDR3 is 15 residues. Note on this clonotype: Its antigen is as yet unknown.

Study-wide results and limits: Compared with lymph nodes, tumors were less diverse; compared with nontumor tissue, more.

Sequencing was done on a sample of breast tumor tissue. The receptor was derived from a female donor with breast cancer. Some clones in this sample may be carry-over from other donors' samples. The chain carries TRBV3-1 and TRBJ2-1; TRBD2 agrees at 7 bases. CDR3 in amino acids: CASSQRDYSYNEQFF. The CDR3 region has the DNA TGTGCCAGCAGCCAAAGGGACTACTCCTACAATGAGCAGTTCTTC.